A single sample is the source of the 10 T cell receptor beta chains below, sequenced in a study of T cell responses to AZD1222 COVID-19 vaccine. The assay was immunoSEQ multiplex PCR, and TCRdb's table has in-frame clones only and misses some. The sample shows around 130,000 clones, approximately 92% of them seen only once. The specimen was peripheral blood, collected 28 days after the second AZD1222 dose. The receptors shown here come from an adult who received the AZD1222 COVID-19 vaccine.

This clone appeared a few times. The rearrangement uses TRBV5-1 and TRBJ2-1; 11 nucleotides agree with TRBD1. The J segment lost 5 bases and the V segment lost 4 bases, leaving 8 bases of the junction unmatched. CDR1 is SGHRS and CDR2 is YFSETQ in the germline V gene. There are 16 residues in the CDR3. CDR3 residues: CASSAGQGGPDNEQFF. CDR3 DNA sequence: TGCGCCAGCAGCGCGGGACAGGGGGGTCCAGACAATGAGCAGTTCTTC.

This chain joins TRBV5-1 and TRBJ1-2; D call uncertain. The CDR3 loop spans 14 amino acids. Germline V gene data show CDR1 as SGHRS and CDR2 as YFSETQ. Deletions cut 0 bases from V and 8 bases from J, with 14 bases between. This CDR3 is CASSLASISRGYTF. The DNA of the CDR3 is TGCGCCAGCAGCTTGGCCAGCATCTCCCGAGGCTACACCTTC.

In its sample, this clone was seen once. The J gene is TRBJ1-1, the V gene TRBV6-1; 7 positions match TRBD1. Germline-derived CDR1 and CDR2 are MNHNS and SASEGT. The CDR3 has 15 amino acids. V dropped 5 bases and J dropped 3; count of bases not matched to a gene: 9. Here the CDR3 reads CASSWAAGGDTEAFF. The CDR3 DNA is TGTGCCAGCAGTTGGGCCGCAGGGGGGGACACTGAAGCTTTCTTT.

The chain combines TRBV2 with TRBJ2-7; D gene ambiguous. The CDR3 has 12 amino acids. The germline CDR1 and CDR2 sequences are SNHLY and FYNNEI. V gave up 10 bases and J gave up 1 base, with 11 bases separating them. As DNA, the CDR3 is TGTGCCACCGAAGCCCTATCCTACGAGCAGTACTTC. It codes for CATEALSYEQYF.

This clone occurred once. Other DNA sequences from this sample encode an identical CDR3 as well. The chain employs TRBV3-1 (or the pseudogene TRBV3-2) and TRBJ2-5; 7 bases match TRBD1. V trimming: 4 bases; J trimming: 5 bases; junction bases outside the gene matches: 1. The length of the CDR3 is 12 residues. Germline values: CDR1 LGHDT, CDR2 YNNKEL (reference sequence). The CDR3 reads CASSPRGETQYF. As DNA, the CDR3 is TGTGCCAGCAGCCCCAGGGGGGAGACCCAGTACTTC.

The chain recombines TRBV3-1 (or the pseudogene TRBV3-2) with TRBJ2-2; D unresolved. The V and J ends lost 6 bases and 3 bases respectively, with 11 bases between them. Germline CDR1 reads LGHDT; CDR2 reads YNNKEL (reference sequence). This CDR3 is built from 14 residues. CDR3 sequence: CASSPPGDTGELFF. In DNA form, the CDR3 reads TGTGCCAGCAGTCCTCCTGGGGACACCGGGGAGCTGTTTTTT.

V is TRBV7-8 and J is TRBJ1-1; 7 nucleotides match TRBD1. CDR1 is SGHVS, CDR2 FQNEAQ, per germline. V shed 6 bases and J 8 bases; nucleotides not matched to a gene: 12. This CDR3 contains 14 residues. In DNA, the CDR3 is TGTGCCAGCAGTGGAGCCGACAGGGCTCTAGAAGCTTTCTTT. It codes for CASSGADRALEAFF.

This rearrangement joins TRBV10-3 to TRBJ2-7; D tentatively fits TRBD1 or TRBD2 (5 bases each). The CDR3 consists of 15 residues. Trimming shortened V by 5 bases and J by 3 bases, and 17 bases separated the two germline ends. Per germline, CDR1 ENHRY and CDR2 SYGVKD. CDR3 in amino acids: CAISKGTPGLYEQYV. CDR3 sequence (DNA): TGTGCCATCAGTAAAGGGACCCCCGGCCTCTACGAGCAGTACGTC.

The chain is built from TRBV11-2 and TRBJ2-1; D possibly matches TRBD1 or TRBD2 (6 bases each). Germline CDR1 reads SGHAT; CDR2 reads FQNNGV. The CDR3 length is 16 residues. Trimming took off 5 bases at V and 4 bases at J, with 18 bases between the two ends. CDR3 residues: CASSPGARAHYNEQFF. The CDR3 DNA is TGTGCCAGCAGCCCGGGGGCCAGGGCTCATTACAATGAGCAGTTCTTC.

The CDR3, as DNA: TGTGCCAGCAGCCAAACAGGGGTTGGCTATGGCTACACCTTC. Encoded protein: CASSQTGVGYGYTF. V usage is TRBV3-1 (or the pseudogene TRBV3-2) and J usage is TRBJ1-2; TRBD1 agrees at 7 bases. The germline V gene encodes CDR1 LGHDT and CDR2 YNNKEL (reference sequence). V lost 2 bases to trimming and J lost 4 bases; unmatched junction nucleotides: 4. The CDR3 spans 14 residues.